This is a list of T cell receptor beta chains from one sample in a study of blood T cell repertoires in COVID-19. Data came from immunoSEQ multiplex PCR; TCRdb stores just in-frame clones and leaves some out. The sample has approximately 200,000 clones, over 75% seen once. Source material: PBMCs or T cells enriched from blood (not recorded which). All receptors come from a woman aged 30 to 39 who had been exposed to COVID-19. CDR3s include the opening cysteine and the closing phenylalanine or tryptophan. D genes are given only for firm matches. The size of a clone is reported for some rows only, either as once, few or many, or as a class for expanded clones.

size | J | V | D | CDR3 | DNA
NA | TRBJ1-1 | TRBV28 | NA | CASSLGRAMNTEAFF | TGTGCCAGCAGTTTGGGCAGGGCTATGAACACTGAAGCTTTCTTT
NA | TRBJ1-1 | TRBV7-2 | TRBD1 | CASSFDRGTEAFF | TGTGCCAGCAGCTTCGACAGGGGCACTGAAGCTTTCTTT
NA | TRBJ1-6 | TRBV6-5 | NA | CASTSSGSPNSPLHF | TGTGCCAGCACCAGTAGCGGCAGCCCTAATTCACCCCTCCACTTT
once | TRBJ2-3 | TRBV5-1 | TRBD1 | CASSGRDRETDTQYF | TGCGCCAGCAGCGGAAGGGACAGGGAGACAGATACGCAGTATTTT
NA | TRBJ1-3 | TRBV3-1/TRBV3-2 | NA | CASSQDPGGSGSGNTIYF | TGTGCCAGCAGCCAAGATCCCGGAGGGTCCGGGTCTGGAAACACCATATATTTT
NA | TRBJ1-5 | TRBV19 | NA | CASSYNTDQPQHF | TGTGCCAGTAGTTACAATACAGATCAGCCCCAGCATTTT
few | TRBJ1-1 | TRBV3-1/TRBV3-2 | NA | CASSQEGGATTEAFF | TGTGCCAGCAGCCAAGAAGGGGGGGCGACGACTGAAGCTTTCTTT
NA | TRBJ2-3 | TRBV9 | NA | CASSVATRTDTQYF | TGTGCCAGCAGCGTAGCTACTCGCACAGATACGCAGTATTTT
NA | TRBJ2-6 | TRBV9 | NA | CASSLSLAGEGSGANVLTF | TGTGCCAGCAGCTTGAGTTTGGCAGGGGAGGGGTCTGGGGCCAACGTCCTGACTTTC
NA | TRBJ2-2 | TRBV5-4 | NA | CASSLEPARSSGELFF | TGTGCCAGCAGCTTGGAGCCGGCTAGGTCGTCTGGGGAGCTGTTTTTT
NA | TRBJ1-2 | TRBV28 | TRBD1 | CASTLDRVDDGYTF | TGTGCCAGCACCCTAGACAGGGTAGACGATGGCTACACCTTC
NA | TRBJ1-6 | TRBV18 | NA | CASSDIGTSNSPLHF | TGTGCCAGCTCAGACATAGGAACCTCTAATTCACCCCTCCACTTT
NA | TRBJ1-2 | TRBV21-1 | NA | CASSRRQLNNYGYTF | TGTGCCAGCAGCAGAAGACAGCTAAATAACTATGGCTACACCTTC
NA | TRBJ1-1 | TRBV19 | NA | CASSIRGMHTEAFF | TGTGCCAGTAGTATCCGGGGAATGCACACTGAAGCTTTCTTT
NA | TRBJ2-7 | TRBV7-6 | NA | CASSLAGAYEQYF | TGTGCCAGCAGCTTAGCAGGGGCCTACGAGCAGTACTTC
NA | TRBJ2-7 | TRBV7-6 | TRBD2 | CASSPSGLAVHEQYF | TGTGCCAGCAGCCCCTCGGGACTAGCGGTCCACGAGCAGTACTTC
NA | TRBJ2-7 | TRBV18 | NA | CASSPGTPTYEQYF | TGTGCCAGCTCACCCGGGACACCCACCTACGAGCAGTACTTC
NA | TRBJ2-1 | TRBV27 | TRBD1 | CASSYKGQGAFGEQFF | TGTGCCAGCAGTTATAAGGGACAGGGGGCGTTCGGTGAGCAGTTCTTC
few | TRBJ1-1 | TRBV7-9 | NA | CASSLVSVFTEAFF | TGTGCCAGCAGCTTAGTTTCCGTATTCACTGAAGCTTTCTTT
NA | TRBJ2-3 | TRBV4-2 | NA | CASSQVRLASDTQYF | TGTGCCAGCAGCCAAGTCCGGCTAGCGTCAGATACGCAGTATTTT
NA | TRBJ2-5 | TRBV5-4 | TRBD1 | CASRPLDRGMETQYF | TGTGCCAGCAGGCCCCTGGACAGGGGGATGGAGACCCAGTACTTC
NA | TRBJ1-1 | TRBV30 | NA | CAWIPVLNTEAFF | TGTGCCTGGATTCCAGTCCTGAACACTGAAGCTTTCTTT
NA | TRBJ1-5 | TRBV5-8 | NA | CASTFRLGQANQPQHF | TGTGCCAGCACCTTCCGTTTGGGGCAGGCCAATCAGCCCCAGCATTTT
NA | TRBJ1-3 | TRBV27 | NA | CASSLSGTLRRPGNTIYF | TGTGCCAGCAGTTTATCCGGGACTCTCCGACGTCCTGGAAACACCATATATTTT
NA | TRBJ2-7 | TRBV11-2 | NA | CASRGASYEQYF | TGTGCCTCCCGGGGGGCCTCCTACGAGCAGTACTTC
NA | TRBJ2-6 | TRBV19 | NA | CASSIGGFGANVLTF | TGTGCCAGTAGTATAGGAGGGTTTGGGGCCAACGTCCTGACTTTC
NA | TRBJ2-7 | TRBV19 | TRBD2 | CATALGGRRNEQYF | TGTGCCACTGCCTTAGGCGGGAGGAGGAATGAGCAGTACTTC
once | TRBJ2-3 | TRBV10-2 | TRBD2 | CASSESMASGRADTQYF | TGCGCCAGCAGTGAGTCGATGGCTAGCGGGAGGGCAGATACGCAGTATTTT
NA | TRBJ1-6 | TRBV10-3 | TRBD1 | CAIEDRGRNSPLHF | TGTGCCATAGAGGACAGGGGGCGAAATTCACCCCTCCACTTT
NA | TRBJ2-3 | TRBV20-1 | TRBD2 | CSASPLAGVTDTQYF | TGCAGTGCTAGTCCACTAGCGGGGGTCACAGATACGCAGTATTTT
NA | TRBJ1-1 | TRBV20-1 | TRBD1 | CSASYRGQGTEAFF | TGCAGTGCTAGTTACAGGGGGCAGGGCACTGAAGCTTTCTTT
NA | TRBJ2-1 | TRBV24-1 | TRBD2 | CATSDPGTSGGNEQFF | TGTGCCACCAGTGATCCCGGGACTAGCGGTGGCAATGAGCAGTTCTTC
few | TRBJ2-7 | TRBV2 | NA | CASSAERDHEQYF | TGTGCCAGCAGTGCTGAGCGCGATCACGAGCAGTACTTC
NA | TRBJ2-1 | TRBV6-2/TRBV6-3 | TRBD2 | CASSSYGLAGFYNEQFF | TGTGCCAGCAGTTCCTATGGACTAGCGGGGTTCTACAATGAGCAGTTCTTC
NA | TRBJ2-7 | TRBV7-6 | TRBD1 | CASSLVSAGGPYEQYF | TGTGCCAGCAGCTTAGTTTCCGCAGGGGGCCCGTACGAGCAGTACTTC
NA | TRBJ2-3 | TRBV6-5 | TRBD2 | CASSYRLAGFTDTQYF | TGTGCCAGCAGTTACCGGCTAGCGGGGTTCACAGATACGCAGTATTTT
once | TRBJ2-1 | TRBV11-2 | NA | CASSVPNNNEQFF | TGTGCCAGCAGCGTACCTAATAACAATGAGCAGTTCTTC
NA | TRBJ2-5 | TRBV29-1 | NA | CSVSWTIQETQYF | TGCAGCGTTTCTTGGACAATCCAAGAGACCCAGTACTTC
NA | TRBJ1-4 | TRBV5-1 | TRBD1 | CASSSEGAANEKLFF | TGCGCCAGCAGCAGTGAGGGGGCCGCTAATGAAAAACTGTTTTTT
few | TRBJ1-1 | TRBV6-6 | NA | CASIIGAYTEAFF | TGTGCCAGCATTATCGGAGCATACACTGAAGCTTTCTTT
NA | TRBJ2-7 | TRBV5-4 | NA | CASSAGYSYEQYF | TGTGCCAGCAGCGCCGGGTATTCCTACGAGCAGTACTTC
NA | TRBJ2-5 | TRBV21-1 | NA | CASTITSGTTIPNQETQYF | TGTGCCAGCACCATTACTAGCGGGACGACCATACCCAACCAAGAGACCCAGTACTTC
once | TRBJ2-7 | TRBV18 | TRBD2 | CASSPRSPGTSGAYEQYF | TGTGCCAGCTCACCACGTAGCCCCGGGACTAGCGGTGCCTACGAGCAGTACTTC
few | TRBJ2-7 | TRBV7-9 | TRBD2 | CASSISGSAYEQYF | TGTGCCAGCAGCATTAGCGGGAGCGCCTACGAGCAGTACTTC
NA | TRBJ2-2 | TRBV7-6 | TRBD2 | CASSPDFGGGRANGELFF | TGTGCCAGCAGCCCGGATTTTGGAGGCGGGAGGGCAAACGGGGAGCTGTTTTTT
NA | TRBJ1-2 | TRBV29-1 | TRBD1 | CSAGQGGGYGYTF | TGCAGCGCCGGACAGGGTGGGGGCTATGGCTACACCTTC
NA | TRBJ2-3 | TRBV5-1 | NA | CASSPGLRDTQYF | TGCGCCAGCAGCCCGGGACTGAGAGATACGCAGTATTTT
NA | TRBJ2-2 | TRBV19 | NA | CASSIEGVAGELFF | TGTGCCAGTAGTATAGAAGGGGTTGCCGGGGAGCTGTTTTTT
NA | TRBJ1-5 | TRBV19 | NA | CASSSLPGRAQPQHF | TGTGCCAGTAGTAGCCTCCCGGGGAGGGCTCAGCCCCAGCATTTT